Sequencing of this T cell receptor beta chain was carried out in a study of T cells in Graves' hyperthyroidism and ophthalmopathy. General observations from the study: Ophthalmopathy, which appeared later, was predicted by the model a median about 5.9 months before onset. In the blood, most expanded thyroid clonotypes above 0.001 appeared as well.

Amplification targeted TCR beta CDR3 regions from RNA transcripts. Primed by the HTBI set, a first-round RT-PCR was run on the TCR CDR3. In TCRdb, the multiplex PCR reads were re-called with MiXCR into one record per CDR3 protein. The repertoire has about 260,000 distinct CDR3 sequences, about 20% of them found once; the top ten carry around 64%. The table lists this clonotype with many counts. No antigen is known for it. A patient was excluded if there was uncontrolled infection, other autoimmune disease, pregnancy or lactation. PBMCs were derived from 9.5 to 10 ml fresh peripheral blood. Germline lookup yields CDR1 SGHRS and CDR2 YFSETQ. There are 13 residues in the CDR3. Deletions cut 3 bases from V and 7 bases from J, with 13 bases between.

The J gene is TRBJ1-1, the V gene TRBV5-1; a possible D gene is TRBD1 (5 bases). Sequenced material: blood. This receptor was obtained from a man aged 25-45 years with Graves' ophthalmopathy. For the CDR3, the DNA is TGCGCCAGCAGCTATACCGGGGGGAATGAAGCTTTCTTT. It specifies CASSYTGGNEAFF. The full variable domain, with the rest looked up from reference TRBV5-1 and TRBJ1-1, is KAGVTQTPRYLIKTRGQQVTLSCSPISGHRSVSWYQQTPGQGLQFLFEYFSETQRNKGNFPGRFSGRQFSNSRSEMNVSTLELGDSALYLCASSYTGGNEAFFGQGTRLTVV.